The rows below give T cell receptor beta chains drawn from one sample of a study of CD8+ T cells in alopecia areata. The data were produced by immunoSEQ multiplex PCR, yet TCRdb's version contains in-frame clones alone and is incomplete. The sample comprises some 110,000 clones, around two fifths of which are singletons, and 3.1% rests with the top ten. Sequencing was carried out using CD4+ T cells sorted from blood. The source of these receptors is a human donor with alopecia areata. Both conserved end residues are part of each CDR3. The D gene is left open where the match is weak. Size is omitted from some rows. Given values are once, few, many or a class for expanded clones.

V: TRBV30; D: TRBD2; length: 14; size: -; J: TRBJ2-1; DNA: TGTGCCTGGAGTGGGGGGACTAGCTACAATGAGCAGTTCTTC; CDR3: CAWSGGTSYNEQFF
V: TRBV27; D: -; length: 11; size: -; J: TRBJ2-5; DNA: TGTGCCAGCAGTTCCGGAGAGACCCAGTACTTC; CDR3: CASSSGETQYF
V: TRBV15; D: -; length: 12; size: few; J: TRBJ2-1; DNA: TGTGCCACCAGCGGTCTGAGGAATGAGCAGTTCTTC; CDR3: CATSGLRNEQFF
V: TRBV10-3; D: -; length: 14; size: few; J: TRBJ1-2; DNA: TGTGCCATCAGTTATATGGGCGACCTATTGGGCTACACCTTC; CDR3: CAISYMGDLLGYTF
V: TRBV28; D: -; length: 14; size: -; J: TRBJ2-5; DNA: TGTGCCAGCAGTACCAGGGACCGGCAAGAGACCCAGTACTTC; CDR3: CASSTRDRQETQYF
V: TRBV11-2; D: -; length: 16; size: -; J: TRBJ1-2; DNA: TGTGCCAGCAGCCCCATAAAGAGCGAAGCTAACTATGGCTACACCTTC; CDR3: CASSPIKSEANYGYTF
V: TRBV29-1; D: -; length: 13; size: -; J: TRBJ1-1; DNA: TGCAGCGTTGAACAGGGGTCGGGGACTGAAGCTTTCTTT; CDR3: CSVEQGSGTEAFF
V: TRBV7-3; D: -; length: 14; size: -; J: TRBJ2-1; DNA: TGTGCCAGCAGCTCGATTGCCGGAGGGAATGGGCAGTTCTTC; CDR3: CASSSIAGGNGQFF
V: TRBV27; D: -; length: 13; size: -; J: TRBJ2-1; DNA: TGTGCCAGCAGTTCAGTTCCCTACAATGAGCAGTTCTTC; CDR3: CASSSVPYNEQFF
V: TRBV28; D: -; length: 13; size: -; J: TRBJ2-7; DNA: TGTGCCAGCCGGCCTCCGAACTCCTACGAGCAGTACTTC; CDR3: CASRPPNSYEQYF
V: TRBV6-8; D: TRBD2; length: 16; size: -; J: TRBJ2-5; DNA: TGTGCCAGCAGTTACTCGGGGCTAGCGGGACAAGAGACCCAGTACTTC; CDR3: CASSYSGLAGQETQYF
V: TRBV29-1; D: -; length: 14; size: -; J: TRBJ2-6; DNA: TGCAGCGTTGAGGCAGGGGCTGGGGCCAACGTCCTGACTTTC; CDR3: CSVEAGAGANVLTF
V: TRBV29-1; D: TRBD2; length: 15; size: -; J: TRBJ2-3; DNA: TGCAGCGCGGGGTTGAACGGGGGGGCCGGAGATACGCAGTATTTT; CDR3: CSAGLNGGAGDTQYF
V: TRBV28; D: -; length: 12; size: -; J: TRBJ2-7; DNA: TGTGCCAGCAGTTTGGGTATCTACGAGCAGTACTTC; CDR3: CASSLGIYEQYF
V: TRBV29-1; D: -; length: 12; size: -; J: TRBJ2-5; DNA: TGCAGCGTTGGGGGCGCCCAAGAGACCCAGTACTTC; CDR3: CSVGGAQETQYF
V: TRBV7-3; D: -; length: 14; size: once; J: TRBJ2-5; DNA: TGTGCCAGCAGCTTTCGACCATCAGGGGAGACCCAGTACTTC; CDR3: CASSFRPSGETQYF